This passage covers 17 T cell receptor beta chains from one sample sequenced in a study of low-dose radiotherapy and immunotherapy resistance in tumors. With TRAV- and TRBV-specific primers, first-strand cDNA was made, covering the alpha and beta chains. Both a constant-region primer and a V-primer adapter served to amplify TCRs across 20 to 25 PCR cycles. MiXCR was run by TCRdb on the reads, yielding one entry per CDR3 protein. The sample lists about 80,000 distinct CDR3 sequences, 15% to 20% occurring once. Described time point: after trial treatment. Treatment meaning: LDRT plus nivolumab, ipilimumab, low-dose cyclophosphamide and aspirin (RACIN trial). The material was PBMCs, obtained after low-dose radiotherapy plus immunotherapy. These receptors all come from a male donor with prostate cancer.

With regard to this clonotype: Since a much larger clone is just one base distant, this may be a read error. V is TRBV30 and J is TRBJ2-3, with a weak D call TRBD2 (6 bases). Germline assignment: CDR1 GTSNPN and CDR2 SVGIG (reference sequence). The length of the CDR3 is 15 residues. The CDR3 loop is CAWSGLWGERDTQCF. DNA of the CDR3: TGTGCCTGGAGTGGACTTTGGGGGGAGCGAGATACGCAGTGTTTT.

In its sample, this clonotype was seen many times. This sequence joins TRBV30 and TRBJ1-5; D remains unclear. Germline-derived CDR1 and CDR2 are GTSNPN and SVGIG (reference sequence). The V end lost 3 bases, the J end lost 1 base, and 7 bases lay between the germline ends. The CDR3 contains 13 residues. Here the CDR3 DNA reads TGTGCCTGGAGCGCCGACAGCAATCAGCCCCAGCATTTT. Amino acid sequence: CAWSADSNQPQHF.

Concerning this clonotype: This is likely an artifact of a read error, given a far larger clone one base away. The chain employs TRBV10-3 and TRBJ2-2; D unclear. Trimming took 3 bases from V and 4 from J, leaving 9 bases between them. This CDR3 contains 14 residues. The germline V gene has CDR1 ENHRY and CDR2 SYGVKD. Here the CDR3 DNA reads TGTGCCATCAGTGAATTACCGGGCACCGGGGAGCTGTTTTTT. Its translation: CAISELPGTGELFF.

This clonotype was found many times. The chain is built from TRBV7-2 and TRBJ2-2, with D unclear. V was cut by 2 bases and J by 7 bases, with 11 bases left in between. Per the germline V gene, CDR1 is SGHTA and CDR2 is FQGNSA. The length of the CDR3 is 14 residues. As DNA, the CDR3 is TGTGCCAGCAGCTTATCCCGGAGAAGCGGGGAGCTGTTTTTT. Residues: CASSLSRRSGELFF.

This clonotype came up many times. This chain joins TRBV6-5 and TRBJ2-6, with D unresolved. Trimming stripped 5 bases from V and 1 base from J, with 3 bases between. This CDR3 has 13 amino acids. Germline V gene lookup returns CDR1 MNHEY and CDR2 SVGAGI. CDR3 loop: CASSVSGANVLTF. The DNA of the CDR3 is TGTGCCAGCAGTGTATCTGGGGCCAACGTCCTGACTTTC.

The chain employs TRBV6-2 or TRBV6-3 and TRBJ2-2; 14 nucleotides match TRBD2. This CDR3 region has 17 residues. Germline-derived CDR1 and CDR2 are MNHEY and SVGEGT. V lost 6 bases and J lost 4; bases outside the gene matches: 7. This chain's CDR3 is CASRAGLAGGRTGELFF. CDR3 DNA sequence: TGTGCCAGCAGGGCCGGACTAGCGGGAGGCCGCACCGGGGAGCTGTTTTTT.

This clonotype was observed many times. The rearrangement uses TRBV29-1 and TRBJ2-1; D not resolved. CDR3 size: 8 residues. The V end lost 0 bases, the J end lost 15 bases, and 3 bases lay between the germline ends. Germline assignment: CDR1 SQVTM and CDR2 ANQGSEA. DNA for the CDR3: TGCAGCGTTGAAGACGGGTTCTTC. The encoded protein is CSVEDGFF.

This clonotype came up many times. This CDR3 reads CAIGQNQETQYF. CDR3 in DNA: TGTGCCATTGGACAGAACCAAGAGACCCAGTACTTC. The V call is TRBV28, the J call TRBJ2-5; tentative D call: TRBD1 (6 bases). CDR3 length: 12 residues. The germline V gene has CDR1 MDHEN and CDR2 SYDVKM. V dropped 10 bases and J dropped 0 bases, with 9 bases sitting between them.

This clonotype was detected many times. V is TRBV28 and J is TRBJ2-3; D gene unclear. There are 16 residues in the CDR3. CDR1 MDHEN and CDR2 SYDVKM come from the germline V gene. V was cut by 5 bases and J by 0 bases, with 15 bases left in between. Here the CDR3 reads CASSPRPGRSTDTQYF. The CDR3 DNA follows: TGTGCCAGCAGTCCCCGCCCTGGGCGGAGCACAGATACGCAGTATTTT.

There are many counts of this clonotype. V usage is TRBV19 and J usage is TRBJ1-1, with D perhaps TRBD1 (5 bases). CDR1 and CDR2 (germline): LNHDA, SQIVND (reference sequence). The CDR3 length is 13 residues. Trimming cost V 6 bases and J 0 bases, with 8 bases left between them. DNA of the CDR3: TGTGCCAGTAGCAGGGACGTGAACACTGAAGCTTTCTTT. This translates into CASSRDVNTEAFF.

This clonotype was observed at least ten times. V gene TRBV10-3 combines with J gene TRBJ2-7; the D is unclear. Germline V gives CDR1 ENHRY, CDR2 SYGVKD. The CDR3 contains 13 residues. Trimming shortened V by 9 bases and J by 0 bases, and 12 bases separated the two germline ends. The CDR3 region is CAITEQSSYEQYF. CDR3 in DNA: TGTGCCATTACGGAACAGAGCTCCTACGAGCAGTACTTC.

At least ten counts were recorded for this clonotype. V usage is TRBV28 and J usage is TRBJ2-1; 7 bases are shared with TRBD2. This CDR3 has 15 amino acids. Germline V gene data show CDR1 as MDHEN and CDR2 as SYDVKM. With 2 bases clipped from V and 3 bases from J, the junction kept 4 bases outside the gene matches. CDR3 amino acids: CASSLAGAYYNEQFF. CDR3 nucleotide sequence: TGTGCCAGCAGTTTAGCGGGAGCTTACTACAATGAGCAGTTCTTC.

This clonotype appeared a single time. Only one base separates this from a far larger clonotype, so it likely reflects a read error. CDR3 sequence (DNA): TGCGCCAGCAGCCCATCGGGCAGGGCCAGGTATAATGAGCAGTTCGTC. Amino acid sequence: CASSPSGRARYNEQFV. The chain has TRBV4-1 and TRBJ2-7; perhaps TRBD1 as D (5 bases). Germline CDR1 and CDR2: MGHRA and YSYEKL. The CDR3 length is 16 residues.

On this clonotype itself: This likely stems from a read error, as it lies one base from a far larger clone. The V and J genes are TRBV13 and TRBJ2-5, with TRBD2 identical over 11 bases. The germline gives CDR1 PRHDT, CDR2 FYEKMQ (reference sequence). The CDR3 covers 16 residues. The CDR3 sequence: CVSSTILAGAPETQYF. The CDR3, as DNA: TGTGTCAGCAGCACCATACTAGCGGGAGCCCCAGAGACCCAGTACTTC.

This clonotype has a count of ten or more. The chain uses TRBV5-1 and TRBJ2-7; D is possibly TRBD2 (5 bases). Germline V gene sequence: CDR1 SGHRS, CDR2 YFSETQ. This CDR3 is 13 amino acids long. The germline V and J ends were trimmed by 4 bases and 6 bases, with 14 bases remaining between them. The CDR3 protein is CASSTLTAGEQYF. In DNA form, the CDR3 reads TGCGCCAGCAGCACATTAACGGCGGGCGAGCAGTACTTC.

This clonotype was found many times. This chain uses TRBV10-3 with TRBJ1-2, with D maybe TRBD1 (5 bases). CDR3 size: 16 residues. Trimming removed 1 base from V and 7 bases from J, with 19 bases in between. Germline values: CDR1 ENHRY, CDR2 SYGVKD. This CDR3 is CAISEFGLDKRGGYTF. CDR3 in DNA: TGTGCCATCAGTGAGTTCGGGTTGGACAAACGTGGTGGCTACACCTTC.

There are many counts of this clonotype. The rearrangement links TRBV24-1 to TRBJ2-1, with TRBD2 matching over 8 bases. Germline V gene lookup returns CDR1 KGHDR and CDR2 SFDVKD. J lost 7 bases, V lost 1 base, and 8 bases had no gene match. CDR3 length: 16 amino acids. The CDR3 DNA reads TGTGCCACCAGTGATTTAGGAGCGGGAGTAGGAAATGAGCAGTTCTTC. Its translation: CATSDLGAGVGNEQFF.